These 4 T cell receptor beta chains were all obtained from the same sample, sequenced in a study of T cell repertoires in cytomegalovirus infection. MiXCR, applied by TCRdb to the reads, yields one record per CDR3 protein. The sample yields hundreds of thousands of distinct CDR3 sequences, roughly a quarter seen once. The sample consisted of CD8+ T cells from PBMCs. All receptors come from a human donor in good health (CMV status not recorded). Some clones in this sample may be carry-over from other donors' samples.

The CDR3 loop reads CSGRDIYEQYF. The CDR3 region has the DNA TGCAGCGGTCGGGACATCTACGAGCAGTACTTC. The chain joins TRBV29-1 to TRBJ2-7; a possible D gene is TRBD1 (6 bases). There are 11 residues in the CDR3. Trimming left V 7 bases short and J 3 bases short, with 10 bases between. CDR1 is SQVTM and CDR2 is ANQGSEA in the germline V gene.

In this sample, this clonotype turned up once. The chain has TRBV6-2 or TRBV6-3 and TRBJ2-1, with a possible D match to TRBD1 (7 bases). Germline CDR1 reads MNHEY; CDR2 reads SVGEGT. The CDR3 runs to 17 residues. The V gene lost 0 bases and the J gene lost 9 bases, with 21 bases spanning the gap. The CDR3 loop is CASSYSHFVEGAGEQFF. The CDR3 nucleotides read TGTGCCAGCAGTTACTCCCATTTTGTGGAGGGGGCCGGTGAGCAGTTCTTC.

In the case of this clonotype: A much larger clonotype is one base distant, so this may be a read error. The chain couples TRBV6-6 to TRBJ2-5; D possibly corresponds to TRBD1 (7 bases). The CDR3 spans 16 residues. The V gene's germline CDR1 is MNHNY and CDR2 SVGAGI (reference sequence). The CDR3 sequence: CSSSYFTWDSGETQYF. The CDR3 DNA reads as TGTTCCAGCAGTTACTTTACCTGGGACAGCGGGGAGACCCAGTACTTC.

The gene calls are TRBV20-1 and TRBJ2-7; 7 bases line up with TRBD1. After removal of 3 bases from V and 2 bases from J, the junction contained 4 bases not matched to a gene. Germline V gene sequence: CDR1 DFQATT, CDR2 SNEGSKA (reference sequence). The CDR3 length is 13 residues. The CDR3 nucleotides read TGCAGTGCTAGGGGGACAGAAACCTACGAGCAGTACTTC. Protein product: CSARGTETYEQYF.